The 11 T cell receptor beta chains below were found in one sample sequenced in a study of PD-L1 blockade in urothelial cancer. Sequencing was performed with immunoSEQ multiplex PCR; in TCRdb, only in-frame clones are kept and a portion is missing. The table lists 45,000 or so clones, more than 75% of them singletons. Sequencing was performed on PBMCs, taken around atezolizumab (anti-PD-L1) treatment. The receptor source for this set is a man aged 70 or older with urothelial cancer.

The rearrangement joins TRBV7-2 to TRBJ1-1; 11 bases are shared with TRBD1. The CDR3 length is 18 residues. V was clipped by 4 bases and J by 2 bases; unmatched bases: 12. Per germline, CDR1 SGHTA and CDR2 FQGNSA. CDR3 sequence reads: CASSSSDRGRILNTEAFF. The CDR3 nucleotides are TGTGCCAGCAGCTCGTCGGACAGGGGGCGGATACTCAACACTGAAGCTTTCTTT. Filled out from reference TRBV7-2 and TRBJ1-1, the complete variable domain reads GAGVSQSPSNKVTEKGKDVELRCDPISGHTALYWYRQSLGQGLEFLIYFQGNSAPDKSGLPSDRFSAERTGGSVSTLTIQRTQQEDSAVYLCASSSSDRGRILNTEAFFGQGTRLTVV.

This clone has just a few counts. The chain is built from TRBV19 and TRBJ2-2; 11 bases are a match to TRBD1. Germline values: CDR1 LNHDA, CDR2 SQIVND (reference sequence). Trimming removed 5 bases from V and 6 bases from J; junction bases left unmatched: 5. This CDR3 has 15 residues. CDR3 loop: CASSFGTGGAGELFF. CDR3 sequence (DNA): TGTGCCAGTAGTTTCGGGACAGGGGGTGCCGGGGAGCTGTTTTTT.

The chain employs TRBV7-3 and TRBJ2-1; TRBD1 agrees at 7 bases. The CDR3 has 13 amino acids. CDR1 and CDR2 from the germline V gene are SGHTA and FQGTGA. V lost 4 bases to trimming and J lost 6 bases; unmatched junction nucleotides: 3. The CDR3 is CASSSRQGNEQFF. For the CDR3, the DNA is TGTGCCAGCAGCTCTCGACAGGGCAATGAGCAGTTCTTC.

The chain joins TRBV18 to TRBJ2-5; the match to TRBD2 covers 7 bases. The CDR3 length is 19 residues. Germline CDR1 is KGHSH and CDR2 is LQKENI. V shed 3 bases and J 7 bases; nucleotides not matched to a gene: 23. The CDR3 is CASSPPYLVPGRGDVTQYF. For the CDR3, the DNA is TGTGCCAGCTCACCTCCCTATCTTGTCCCGGGACGGGGGGACGTGACCCAGTACTTC.

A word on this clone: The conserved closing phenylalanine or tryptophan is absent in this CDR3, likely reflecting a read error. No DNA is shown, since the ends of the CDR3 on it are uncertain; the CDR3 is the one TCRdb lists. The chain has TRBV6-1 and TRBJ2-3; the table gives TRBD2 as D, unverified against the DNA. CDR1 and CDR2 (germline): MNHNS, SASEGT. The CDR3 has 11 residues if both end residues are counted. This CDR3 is CASSEVGLLKM.

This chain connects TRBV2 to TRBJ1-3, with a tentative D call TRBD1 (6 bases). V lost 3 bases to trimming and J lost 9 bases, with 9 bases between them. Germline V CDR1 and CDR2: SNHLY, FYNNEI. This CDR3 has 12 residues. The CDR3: CASSDTTGTIYF. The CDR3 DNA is TGTGCCAGCAGTGATACGACAGGCACCATATATTTT.

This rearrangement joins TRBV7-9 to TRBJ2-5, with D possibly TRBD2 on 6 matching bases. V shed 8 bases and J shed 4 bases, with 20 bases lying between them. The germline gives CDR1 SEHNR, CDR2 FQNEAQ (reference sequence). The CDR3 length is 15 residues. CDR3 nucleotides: TGTGCCAGCGCCCTAGCGAACTTCTTTTTAGAGACCCAGTACTTC. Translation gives CASALANFFLETQYF.

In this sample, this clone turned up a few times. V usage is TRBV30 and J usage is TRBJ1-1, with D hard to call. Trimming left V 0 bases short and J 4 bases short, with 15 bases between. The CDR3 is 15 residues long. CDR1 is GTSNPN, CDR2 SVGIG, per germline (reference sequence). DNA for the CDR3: TGTGCCTGGAGTGTACGGAGAGGGTGGGTCACTGAAGCTTTCTTT. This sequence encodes CAWSVRRGWVTEAFF.

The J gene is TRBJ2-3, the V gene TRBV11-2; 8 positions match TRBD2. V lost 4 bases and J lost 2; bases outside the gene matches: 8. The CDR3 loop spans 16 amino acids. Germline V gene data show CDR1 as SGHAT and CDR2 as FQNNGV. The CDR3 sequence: CASSSGAGVSTDTQYF. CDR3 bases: TGTGCCAGCAGCTCAGGAGCGGGGGTTTCCACAGATACGCAGTATTTT.

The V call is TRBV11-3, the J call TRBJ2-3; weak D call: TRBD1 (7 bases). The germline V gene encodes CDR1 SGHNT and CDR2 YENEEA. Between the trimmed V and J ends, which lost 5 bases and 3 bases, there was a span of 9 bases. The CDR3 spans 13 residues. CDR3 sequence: CASSPGGTDTQYF. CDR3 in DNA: TGTGCCAGCAGCCCAGGGGGGACAGATACGCAGTATTTT.

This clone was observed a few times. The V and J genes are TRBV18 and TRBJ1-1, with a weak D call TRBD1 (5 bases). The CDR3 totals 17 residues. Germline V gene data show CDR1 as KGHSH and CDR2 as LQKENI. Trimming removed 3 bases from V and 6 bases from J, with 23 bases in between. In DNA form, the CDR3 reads TGTGCCAGCTCACCGGTCTTAGGTCGCCAGGGTATCGCTGAAGCTTTCTTT. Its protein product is CASSPVLGRQGIAEAFF.